The T cell receptor beta chain described here comes from a study of blood T cell repertoires in COVID-19. Whole-study context: The United States, Italy and Spain provided the acute and convalescent COVID-19 samples.

This CDR3 has 15 residues. The V and J ends lost 5 bases and 11 bases, in that order; junction bases with no gene match: 14. The germline CDR1 and CDR2 sequences are SNHLY and FYNNEI. Sequencing was performed with immunoSEQ multiplex PCR; in TCRdb, only in-frame clones are kept and a portion is missing. The sample has roughly 100,000 clones, about 76% seen once. The sequenced sample was peripheral blood. This receptor was obtained from an older woman with acute or convalescent COVID-19. V is TRBV2 and J is TRBJ1-4, with 7 bases aligning to TRBD1. The CDR3 sequence is CASSQTGKKAPKLFF. For the CDR3, the DNA is TGTGCCAGCAGTCAGACAGGGAAGAAGGCCCCCAAACTGTTTTTT.